This T cell receptor (beta chain) was identified in a study of blood T cell repertoires in COVID-19. Study-level information: PBMCs, B-cell-depleted T cells, or T cells provided the cDNA or gDNA that made up the material.

This clone was seen a single time. V shed 0 bases, J shed 2 bases, and the junction held 14 bases outside the gene matches. Per the germline V gene, CDR1 is LGHNA and CDR2 is YNFKEQ. The CDR3 length is 19 residues. Participants came from roughly 23 US areas, aged about 18 to 95 years. Researchers sorted participants into cohorts using their self-reported clinical history. Cohort 3 recovery required two negative PCRs, clearance, or symptom resolution. TCRdb's copy holds only in-frame clones and misses some; the assay was immunoSEQ multiplex PCR. The data contain hundreds of thousands of clones, approximately 86% of them singletons.

The chain carries TRBV4-2 and TRBJ2-7; 9 positions agree with TRBD2. The receptor was derived from a woman younger than 30 who had recovered from COVID-19. The source material was PBMCs or T cells enriched from blood (not recorded which). CDR3 DNA: TGTGCCAGCAGCCAAGAAATCGGGATAGCGGGGGACGCGACCTACGAGCAGTACTTC. Amino acids: CASSQEIGIAGDATYEQYF.